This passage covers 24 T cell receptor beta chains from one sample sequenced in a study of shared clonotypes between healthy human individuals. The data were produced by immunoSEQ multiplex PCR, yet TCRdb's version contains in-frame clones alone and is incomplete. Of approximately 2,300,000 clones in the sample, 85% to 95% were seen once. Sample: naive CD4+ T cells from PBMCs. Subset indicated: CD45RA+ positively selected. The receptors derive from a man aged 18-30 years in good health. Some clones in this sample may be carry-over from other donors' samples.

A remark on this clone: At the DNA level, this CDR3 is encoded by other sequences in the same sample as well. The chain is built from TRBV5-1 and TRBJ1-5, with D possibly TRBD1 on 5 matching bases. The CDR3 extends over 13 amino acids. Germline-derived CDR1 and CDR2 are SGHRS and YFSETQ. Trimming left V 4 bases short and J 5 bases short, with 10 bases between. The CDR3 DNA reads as TGCGCCAGCAGCGTAACGACAGATCAGCCCCAGCATTTT. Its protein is CASSVTTDQPQHF.

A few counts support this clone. The CDR3 reads CSAVVTEAFF. In DNA form, the CDR3 reads TGCAGCGCAGTTGTAACTGAAGCTTTCTTT. This rearrangement joins TRBV29-1 to TRBJ1-1; D not resolved. The CDR3 consists of 10 residues. Between the trimmed V and J ends, which lost 7 bases and 5 bases, there was a span of 8 bases. Germline loops: CDR1 SQVTM, CDR2 ANQGSEA.

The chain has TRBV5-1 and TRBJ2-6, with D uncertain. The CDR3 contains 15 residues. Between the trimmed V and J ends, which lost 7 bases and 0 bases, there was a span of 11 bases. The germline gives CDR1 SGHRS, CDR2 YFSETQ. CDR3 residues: CASRRVGSGANVLTF. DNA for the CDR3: TGCGCCAGCCGTAGGGTAGGCTCTGGGGCCAACGTCCTGACTTTC.

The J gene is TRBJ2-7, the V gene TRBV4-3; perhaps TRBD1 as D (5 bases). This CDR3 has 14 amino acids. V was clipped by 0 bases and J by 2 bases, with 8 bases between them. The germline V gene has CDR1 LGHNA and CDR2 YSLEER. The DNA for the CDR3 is TGCGCCAGCAGCCAAGATACAGGCGCCTACGAGCAGTACTTC. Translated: CASSQDTGAYEQYF.

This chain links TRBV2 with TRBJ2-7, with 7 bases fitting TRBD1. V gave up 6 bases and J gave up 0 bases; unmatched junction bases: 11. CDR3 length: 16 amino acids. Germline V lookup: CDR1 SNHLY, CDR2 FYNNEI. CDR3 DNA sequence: TGTGCCAGCAGGAGGCACCGGGACAGCTACTCCTACGAGCAGTACTTC. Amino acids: CASRRHRDSYSYEQYF. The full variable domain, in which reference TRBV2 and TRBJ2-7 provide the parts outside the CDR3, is EPEVTQTPSHQVTQMGQEVILRCVPISNHLYFYWYRQILGQKVEFLVSFYNNEISEKSEIFDDQFSVERPDGSNFTLKIRSTKLEDSAMYFCASRRHRDSYSYEQYFGPGTRLTVT.

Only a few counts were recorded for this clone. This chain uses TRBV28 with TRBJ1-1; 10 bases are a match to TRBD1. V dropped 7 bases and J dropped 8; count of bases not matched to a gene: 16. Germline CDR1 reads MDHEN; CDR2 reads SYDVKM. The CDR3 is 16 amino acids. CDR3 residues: CASTPPGQGKVGEAFF. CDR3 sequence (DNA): TGTGCCAGCACACCCCCGGGACAGGGGAAGGTTGGAGAAGCTTTCTTT.

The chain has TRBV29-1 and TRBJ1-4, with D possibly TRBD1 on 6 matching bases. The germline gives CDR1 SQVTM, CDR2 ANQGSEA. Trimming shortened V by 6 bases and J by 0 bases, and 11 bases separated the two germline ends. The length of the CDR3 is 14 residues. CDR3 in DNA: TGCAGCGTCGCCGGGACATCAACTAATGAAAAACTGTTTTTT. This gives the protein CSVAGTSTNEKLFF.

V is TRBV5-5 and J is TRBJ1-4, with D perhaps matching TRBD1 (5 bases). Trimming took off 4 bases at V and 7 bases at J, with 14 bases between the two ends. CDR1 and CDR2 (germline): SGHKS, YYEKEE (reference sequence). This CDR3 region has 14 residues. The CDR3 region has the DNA TGTGCCAGCAGCCCGACGGGGGGAACTGAAAAACTGTTTTTT. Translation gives CASSPTGGTEKLFF.

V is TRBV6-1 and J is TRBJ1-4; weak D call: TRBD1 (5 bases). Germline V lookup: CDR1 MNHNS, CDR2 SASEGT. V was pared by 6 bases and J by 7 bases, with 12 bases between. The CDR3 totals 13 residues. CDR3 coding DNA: TGTGCCAGCAGATTGACAGCGGGTGAAAAACTGTTTTTT. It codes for CASRLTAGEKLFF.

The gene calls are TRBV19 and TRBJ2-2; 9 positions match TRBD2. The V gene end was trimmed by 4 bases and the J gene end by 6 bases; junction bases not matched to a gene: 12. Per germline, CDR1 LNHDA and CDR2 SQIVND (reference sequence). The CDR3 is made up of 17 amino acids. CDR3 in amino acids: CASSRITGTSIPGELFF. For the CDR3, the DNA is TGTGCCAGTAGTAGAATAACCGGGACTAGCATCCCCGGGGAGCTGTTTTTT. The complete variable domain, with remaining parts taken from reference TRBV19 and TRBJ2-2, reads DGGITQSPKYLFRKEGQNVTLSCEQNLNHDAMYWYRQDPGQGLRLIYYSQIVNDFQKGDIAEGYSVSREKKESFPLTVTSAQKNPTAFYLCASSRITGTSIPGELFFGEGSRLTVL.

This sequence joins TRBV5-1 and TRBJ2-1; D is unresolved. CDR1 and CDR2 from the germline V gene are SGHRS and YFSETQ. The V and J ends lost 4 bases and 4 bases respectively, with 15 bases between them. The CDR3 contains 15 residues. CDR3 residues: CASSPGPEKYNEQFF. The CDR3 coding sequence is TGCGCCAGCAGCCCGGGCCCAGAGAAATACAATGAGCAGTTCTTC.

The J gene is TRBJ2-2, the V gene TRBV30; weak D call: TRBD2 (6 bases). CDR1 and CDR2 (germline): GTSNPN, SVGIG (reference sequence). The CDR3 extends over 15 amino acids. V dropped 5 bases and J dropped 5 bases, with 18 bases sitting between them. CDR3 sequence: CAWVPPGGRTGELFF. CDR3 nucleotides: TGTGCCTGGGTTCCACCCGGGGGACGGACCGGGGAGCTGTTTTTT.

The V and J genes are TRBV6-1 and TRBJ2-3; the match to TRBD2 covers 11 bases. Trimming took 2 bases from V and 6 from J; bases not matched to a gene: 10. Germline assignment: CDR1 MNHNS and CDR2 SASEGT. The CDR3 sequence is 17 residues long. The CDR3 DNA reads TGTGCCAGCAGTGAAATAAGAACTAGCGGGAGACCTGATACGCAGTATTTT. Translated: CASSEIRTSGRPDTQYF.

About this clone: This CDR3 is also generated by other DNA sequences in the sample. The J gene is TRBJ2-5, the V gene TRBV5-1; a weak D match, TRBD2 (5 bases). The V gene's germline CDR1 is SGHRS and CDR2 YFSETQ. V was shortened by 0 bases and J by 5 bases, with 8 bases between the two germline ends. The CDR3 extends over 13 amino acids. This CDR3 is CASSLGTGETQYF. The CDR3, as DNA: TGCGCCAGCAGCTTGGGCACGGGGGAGACCCAGTACTTC.

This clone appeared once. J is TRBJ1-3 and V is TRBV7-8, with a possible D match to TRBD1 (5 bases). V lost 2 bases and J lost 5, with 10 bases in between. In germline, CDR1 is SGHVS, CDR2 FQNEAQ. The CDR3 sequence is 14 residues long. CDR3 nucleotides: TGTGCCAGCAGCTTACAGGGCTATAGAAACACCATATATTTT. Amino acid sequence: CASSLQGYRNTIYF.

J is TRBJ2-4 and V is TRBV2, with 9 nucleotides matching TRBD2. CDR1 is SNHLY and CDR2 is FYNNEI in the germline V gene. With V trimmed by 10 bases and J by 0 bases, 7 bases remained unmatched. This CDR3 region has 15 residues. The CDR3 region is CATGLALLAKNIQYF. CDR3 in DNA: TGTGCCACCGGACTAGCGCTGCTAGCCAAAAACATTCAGTACTTC.

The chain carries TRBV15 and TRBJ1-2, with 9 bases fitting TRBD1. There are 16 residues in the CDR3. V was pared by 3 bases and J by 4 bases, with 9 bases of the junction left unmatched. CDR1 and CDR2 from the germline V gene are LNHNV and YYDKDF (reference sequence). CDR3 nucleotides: TGTGCCACCAGCAGTTGGGACAGGGCGTCAGGCTATGGCTACACCTTC. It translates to CATSSWDRASGYGYTF.

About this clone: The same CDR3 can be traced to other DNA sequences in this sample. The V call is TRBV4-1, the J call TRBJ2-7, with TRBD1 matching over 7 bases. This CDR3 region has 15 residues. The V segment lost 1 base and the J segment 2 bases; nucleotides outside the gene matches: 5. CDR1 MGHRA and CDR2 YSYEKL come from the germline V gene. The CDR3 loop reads CASSQGAGGPYEQYF. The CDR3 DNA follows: TGCGCCAGCAGCCAAGGTGCAGGGGGACCCTACGAGCAGTACTTC.

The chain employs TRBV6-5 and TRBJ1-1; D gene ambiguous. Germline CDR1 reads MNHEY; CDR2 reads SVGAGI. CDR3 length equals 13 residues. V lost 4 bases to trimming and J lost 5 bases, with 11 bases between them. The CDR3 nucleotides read TGTGCCAGCAGTTCGCCGGGATATACTGAAGCTTTCTTT. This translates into CASSSPGYTEAFF.

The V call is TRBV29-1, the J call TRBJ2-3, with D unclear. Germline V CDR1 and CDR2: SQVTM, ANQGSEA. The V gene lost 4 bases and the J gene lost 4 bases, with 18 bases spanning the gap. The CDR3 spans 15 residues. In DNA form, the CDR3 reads TGCAGCGTTGGATGGCGGCTAAACTCGGCAGATACGCAGTATTTT. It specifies CSVGWRLNSADTQYF.

In DNA form, the CDR3 reads TGTGCCAGCAGCTATACAGAGAACACCGGGGAGCTGTTTTTT. Amino acids: CASSYTENTGELFF. The chain combines TRBV7-2 with TRBJ2-2; D call uncertain. The germline gives CDR1 SGHTA, CDR2 FQGNSA. The CDR3 covers 14 residues. Trimming left V 4 bases short and J 1 base short, with 7 bases between.

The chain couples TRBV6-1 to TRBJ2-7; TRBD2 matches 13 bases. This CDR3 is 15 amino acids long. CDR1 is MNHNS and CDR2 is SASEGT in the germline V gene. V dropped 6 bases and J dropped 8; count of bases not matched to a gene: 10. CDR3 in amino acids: CASRSPGLAGTKQYF. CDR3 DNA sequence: TGTGCCAGCAGGTCCCCGGGACTAGCGGGGACCAAGCAGTACTTC.

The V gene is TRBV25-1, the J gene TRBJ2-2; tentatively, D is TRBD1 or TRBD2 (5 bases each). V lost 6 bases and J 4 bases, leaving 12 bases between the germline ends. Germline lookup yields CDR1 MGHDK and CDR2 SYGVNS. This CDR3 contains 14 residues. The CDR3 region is CASRGVSGTGELFF. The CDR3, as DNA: TGTGCCAGCAGAGGGGTGAGCGGCACCGGGGAGCTGTTTTTT.

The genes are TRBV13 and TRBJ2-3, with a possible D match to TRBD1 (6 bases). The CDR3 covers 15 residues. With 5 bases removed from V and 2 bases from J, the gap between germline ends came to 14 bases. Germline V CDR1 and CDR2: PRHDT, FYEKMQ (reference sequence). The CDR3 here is CASSPMGANTDTQYF. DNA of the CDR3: TGTGCCAGCAGCCCGATGGGGGCGAACACAGATACGCAGTATTTT.